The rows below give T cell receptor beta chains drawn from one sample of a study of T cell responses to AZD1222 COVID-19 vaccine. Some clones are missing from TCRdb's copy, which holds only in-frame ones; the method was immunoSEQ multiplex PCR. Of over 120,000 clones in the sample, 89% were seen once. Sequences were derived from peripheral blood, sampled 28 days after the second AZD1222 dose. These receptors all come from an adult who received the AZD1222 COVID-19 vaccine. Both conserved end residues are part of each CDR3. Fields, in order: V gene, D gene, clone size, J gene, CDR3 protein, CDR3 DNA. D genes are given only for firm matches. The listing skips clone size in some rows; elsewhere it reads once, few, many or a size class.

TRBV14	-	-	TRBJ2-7	CASSLGQVYSYEQYF	TGTGCCAGCAGCCTCGGGCAGGTCTACTCCTACGAGCAGTACTTC
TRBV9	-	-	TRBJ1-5	CASSARGSNQPQHF	TGTGCCAGCAGCGCCAGGGGTAGCAATCAGCCCCAGCATTTT
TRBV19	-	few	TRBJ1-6	CASSIDVRRAGNDSPLHF	TGTGCCAGTAGTATAGATGTTCGGAGGGCAGGGAATGATTCACCCCTCCACTTT
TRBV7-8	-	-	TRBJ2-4	CASSLAGAANKLAKNIQYF	TGTGCCAGCAGCTTAGCGGGGGCGGCAAACAAGCTAGCCAAAAACATTCAGTACTTC
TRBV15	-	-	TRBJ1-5	CATSSEGALSRPQHF	TGTGCCACCAGCAGCGAGGGCGCGTTGAGTAGGCCCCAGCATTTT
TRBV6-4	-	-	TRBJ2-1	CASRGDCLAPSYNEQFF	TGTGCCAGCAGAGGGGACTGTCTAGCTCCTTCCTACAATGAGCAGTTCTTC
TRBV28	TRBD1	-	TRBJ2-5	CASSPYRGGGETQYF	TGTGCCAGCAGTCCCTACAGGGGCGGTGGAGAGACCCAGTACTTC
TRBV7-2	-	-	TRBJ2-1	CASSLLWSRPSEQFF	TGTGCCAGCAGCTTACTTTGGTCGAGACCCAGCGAGCAGTTCTTC
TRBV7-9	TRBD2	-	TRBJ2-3	CASSLPSGRATDTQYF	TGTGCCAGCAGCTTACCTAGCGGGAGAGCCACAGATACGCAGTATTTT
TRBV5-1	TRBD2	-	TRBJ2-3	CASRDQAGTTTQYF	TGCGCCAGCAGGGACCAAGCCGGGACTACTACGCAGTATTTT
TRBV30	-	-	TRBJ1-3	CAWSVGNFGNTIYF	TGTGCCTGGAGCGTCGGTAATTTCGGAAACACCATATATTTT
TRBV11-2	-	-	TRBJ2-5	CASLGSNPGMGETQYF	TGTGCCAGCCTCGGGTCGAATCCGGGGATGGGAGAGACCCAGTACTTC
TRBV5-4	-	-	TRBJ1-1	CASSLTGNPEAFF	TGTGCCAGCAGCTTGACAGGGAACCCTGAAGCTTTCTTT
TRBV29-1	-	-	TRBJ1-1	CSVFRDQNTEAFF	TGCAGCGTTTTCAGGGATCAGAACACTGAAGCTTTCTTT
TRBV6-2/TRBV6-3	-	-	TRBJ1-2	CASSLDRYGYTF	TGTGCCAGCAGCCTCGACAGATATGGCTACACCTTC
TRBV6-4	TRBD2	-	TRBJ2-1	CASSDGTSSYNEQFF	TGTGCCAGCAGTGACGGGACTAGTTCCTACAATGAGCAGTTCTTC
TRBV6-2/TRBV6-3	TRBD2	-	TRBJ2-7	CASSYLFGLAESSYEQYF	TGTGCCAGCAGTTACCTTTTCGGGCTAGCGGAGAGCTCCTACGAGCAGTACTTC
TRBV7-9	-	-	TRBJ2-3	CASSPLGDTQYF	TGTGCCAGCAGCCCGCTCGGGGATACGCAGTATTTT
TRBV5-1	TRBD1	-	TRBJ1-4	CASSLTDRGEKLFF	TGCGCCAGCAGCTTGACGGACAGGGGTGAAAAACTGTTTTTT
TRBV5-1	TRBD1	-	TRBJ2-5	CASSFQGVQETQYF	TGCGCCAGCAGCTTTCAGGGGGTCCAAGAGACCCAGTACTTC
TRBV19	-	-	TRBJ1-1	CASSILGMNTEAFF	TGTGCCAGTAGTATTCTGGGGATGAACACTGAAGCTTTCTTT